Reported below is one T cell receptor beta chain. Antigen: not known. CDR1 MGHDK and CDR2 SYGVNS come from the germline V gene. After removal of 7 bases from V and 0 bases from J, the junction contained 8 bases not matched to a gene. This CDR3 has 15 amino acids. As processed by the authors: ImmunoSEQ yielded junction-only sequences lacking quality scores, so filtering differed. Here immunoSEQ multiplex PCR was the method, and the copy in TCRdb shows in-frame clones only, minus some. For V, J and clone size, that table is used; D and trimming come from the DNA. This table has some 2,500,000 clones, 90% to 95% appearing once. The sample originates from a study of shared clonotypes between healthy human individuals. It was into CD45RA+ naive and CD45RA-negative memory subsets that the CD4+ cells were split. General study points: A limitation of the genetic and exposure-history diversity represented arose from few donors.

Sequencing used naive CD4+ T cells from PBMCs. As for subset: CD45RA+ positively selected. This TCR derives from a man aged 18 to 29 in good health. Some clones in this sample may be carry-over from other donors' samples. This sequence joins TRBV25-1 and TRBJ1-1, with 7 bases identical to TRBD1. The CDR3 sequence: CASMPRGSMNTEAFF. The CDR3 bases are TGTGCCAGCATGCCCAGGGGGTCAATGAACACTGAAGCTTTCTTT.